The 22 T cell receptor beta chains presented below share a single source sample, sequenced in a study of tumor-infiltrating lymphocytes in oesophageal squamous cell carcinoma. TCRdb called the PCR reads again in MiXCR, with one record for every CDR3 protein. The data hold 9,500 to 11,000 distinct CDR3 sequences, with approximately 59% observed a single time. The sample was esophageal tumor tissue. These receptors were collected from a female donor with esophageal squamous cell carcinoma.

This sequence joins TRBV6-2 or TRBV6-3 and TRBJ2-2; 10 bases are a match to TRBD2. This CDR3 region has 15 residues. V was clipped by 5 bases and J by 4 bases; unmatched bases: 4. Germline CDR1 reads MNHEY; CDR2 reads SVGEGT. This chain's CDR3 is CASSPRLAGTGELFF. As DNA, the CDR3 is TGTGCCAGCAGTCCAAGACTAGCGGGCACCGGGGAGCTGTTTTTT.

This clonotype was observed a few times. The chain couples TRBV7-2 to TRBJ2-5; TRBD2 agrees at 11 bases. Trimming at V came to 1 base and at J to 2 bases, leaving 6 bases not matched to a gene. The CDR3 length is 17 residues. In germline, CDR1 is SGHTA, CDR2 FQGNSA. The chain's CDR3 is CASSLGGSGRVQETQYF. The CDR3, as DNA: TGTGCCAGCAGCTTAGGCGGTAGCGGGAGGGTTCAAGAGACCCAGTACTTC.

The chain is built from TRBV12-3 or TRBV12-4 and TRBJ2-7, with D hard to call. Trimming removed 6 bases at V and 0 bases at J, with 6 bases between. The CDR3 length is 12 residues. The DNA for the CDR3 is TGTGCCAGCAGGTGGGGCTCCTACGAGCAGTACTTC. Translated, it gives CASRWGSYEQYF.

A single count supports this clonotype. The genes are TRBV28 and TRBJ2-5, with 9 bases aligning to TRBD2. The end of the DNA fits TRBJ2-7 better, so the J call may be wrong. The CDR3 is 14 residues long. CDR1 MDHEN and CDR2 SYDVKM come from the germline V gene. CDR3: CASSLSLAGAEQYF. For the CDR3, the DNA is TGTGCCAGCAGTTTATCGTTAGCGGGGGCCGAGCAGTACTTC.

This clonotype was recorded once. DNA for the CDR3: TGTGCCAGCAGTCAGAGGGGGGAGACCCAGTACTTC. Its protein product is CASSQRGETQYF. The chain is built from TRBV6-6 and TRBJ2-5, with a weak D call TRBD1 (6 bases). CDR1 is MNHNY, CDR2 SVGAGI, per germline (reference sequence). Trimming removed 5 bases at V and 5 bases at J, with 9 bases between. CDR3 length equals 12 residues.

This clonotype appeared a few times. The chain uses TRBV7-2 and TRBJ2-1; the match to TRBD2 covers 9 bases. V was clipped by 0 bases and J by 2 bases; unmatched bases: 5. This CDR3 is 17 amino acids long. Germline V gene data show CDR1 as SGHTA and CDR2 as FQGNSA. CDR3 sequence (DNA): TGTGCCAGCAGCTTAGCGCCTAGCGGGACTGCCTACAATGAGCAGTTCTTC. Residues: CASSLAPSGTAYNEQFF.

The V gene is TRBV7-8, the J gene TRBJ2-4, with D possibly matching TRBD2 (6 bases). CDR3 length: 14 residues. V lost 2 bases and J lost 6, with 11 bases in between. The germline gives CDR1 SGHVS, CDR2 FQNEAQ. The CDR3 bases are TGTGCCAGCAGCTTAAAGGGGACTTTAAACATTCAGTACTTC. Amino acids: CASSLKGTLNIQYF.

This clonotype appeared a few times. V and J are TRBV6-6 and TRBJ2-3; no definite D call. Trimming shortened V by 0 bases and J by 1 base, and 5 bases separated the two germline ends. The CDR3 extends over 14 amino acids. The germline CDR1 and CDR2 sequences are MNHNY and SVGAGI (reference sequence). The CDR3 is CASSYSPGTDTQYF. DNA for the CDR3: TGTGCCAGCAGTTACTCTCCGGGCACAGATACGCAGTATTTT.

The CDR3 bases are TGTGCCAGCAGTTACCGGACAGGGGCTGGGGCCAACGTCCTGACTTTC. It codes for CASSYRTGAGANVLTF. The rearrangement uses TRBV6-6 and TRBJ2-6; 9 bases align to TRBD1. Looked up from germline, CDR1 is MNHNY and CDR2 is SVGAGI (reference sequence). This CDR3 region has 16 residues. The ends lost 2 bases at V and 2 bases at J; junction bases unmatched: 1.

The V gene is TRBV4-3, the J gene TRBJ2-5, with unresolved D. The DNA end favors TRBJ2-7, so the J call may be wrong. This CDR3 region has 14 residues. Germline CDR1 LGHNA, CDR2 YSLEER. CDR3 nucleotide sequence: TGCGCCAGCAGCCAAGAATTGAAACCCTACGAGCAGTACTTC. This translates into CASSQELKPYEQYF.

This clonotype has ten or more counts. V gene TRBV29-1 combines with J gene TRBJ2-7; 11 bases fit TRBD2. V shed 4 bases and J 1 base; nucleotides not matched to a gene: 9. The germline CDR1 and CDR2 sequences are SQVTM and ANQGSEA. The CDR3 is 16 amino acids. Written as DNA, the CDR3 is TGCAGCGTTGGGGCTGTAGCGGGAGGGCCTTCCTACGAGCAGTACTTC. This codes for CSVGAVAGGPSYEQYF.

A remark on this clonotype: At one end the junction does not follow the germline gene, possibly because of a read error. The J gene is TRBJ1-1, the V gene TRBV7-9; D not certain. Germline CDR1 SEHNR, CDR2 FQNEAQ (reference sequence). The CDR3 spans 14 residues. This CDR3 is CASSLGGVSYEQYF. CDR3 in DNA: TGTGCCAGCAGCTTGGGAGGAGTGTCCTACGAGCAGTACTTT.

CDR3 in amino acids: CASSYHQLAGFTDTQYF. The CDR3 coding sequence is TGTGCCAGCAGTTACCACCAACTAGCGGGTTTCACAGATACGCAGTATTTT. The V gene is TRBV6-6, the J gene TRBJ2-3; 9 bases fit TRBD2. V was clipped by 2 bases and J by 2 bases; unmatched bases: 8. The CDR3 covers 17 residues. Germline V CDR1 and CDR2: MNHNY, SVGAGI (reference sequence).

In this sample, this clonotype turned up many times. The chain carries TRBV6-2 or TRBV6-3 and TRBJ2-7, with D unresolved. V was shortened by 7 bases and J by 7 bases, with 20 bases between the two germline ends. The CDR3 sequence is 14 residues long. The V gene's germline CDR1 is MNHEY and CDR2 SVGEGT. DNA for the CDR3: TGTGCCAGCAAACAGTCCCCATCTGGTGATGAGCAGTACTTC. It is translated as CASKQSPSGDEQYF.

This clonotype is large by share. This chain uses TRBV7-9 with TRBJ2-7; D is unclear. V was shortened by 1 base and J by 6 bases, with 13 bases between the two germline ends. Germline assignment: CDR1 SEHNR and CDR2 FQNEAQ (reference sequence). The CDR3 contains 14 residues. The CDR3 reads CASSLGYGRGEQYF. The CDR3 nucleotides read TGTGCCAGCAGCTTAGGGTACGGACGCGGCGAGCAGTACTTC.

V is TRBV12-3 or TRBV12-4 and J is TRBJ2-5; 8 bases are a match to TRBD1. J was trimmed by 11 bases and V by 5 bases; bases with no gene match: 16. The CDR3 loop spans 15 amino acids. In DNA, the CDR3 is TGTGCCAGCAGTCGGGACAGGAGGATATCGGGGGAGCAGTACTTC. This gives the protein CASSRDRRISGEQYF.

The chain combines TRBV6-6 with TRBJ2-3; 9 nucleotides match TRBD1. CDR3 length: 16 amino acids. The V gene end was trimmed by 3 bases and the J gene end by 4 bases; junction bases not matched to a gene: 8. Per germline, CDR1 MNHNY and CDR2 SVGAGI (reference sequence). CDR3 protein: CASSYRQGGRADTQYF. CDR3 nucleotides: TGTGCCAGCAGTTATCGACAGGGGGGTAGGGCAGATACGCAGTATTTT.

The V call is TRBV11-2, the J call TRBJ2-1; 9 bases are shared with TRBD2. The DNA end favors TRBJ2-5, so the J call may be wrong. This CDR3 spans 17 amino acids. Germline assignment: CDR1 SGHAT and CDR2 FQNNGV. The CDR3 is CASSSGLARAFQETQYF. DNA of the CDR3: TGTGCCAGCAGCTCCGGACTAGCGCGCGCTTTCCAAGAGACCCAGTACTTC.

A word on this clonotype: The final CDR3 position lacks the conserved phenylalanine or tryptophan, pointing to a likely read error. The DNA is left out, because the CDR3 cannot be placed on it with certainty; the CDR3 is given as TCRdb lists it. The chain carries TRBV24-1 and TRBJ2-6; TRBD1 is the table's D call and was not checked against the DNA. The CDR3 totals 16 residues, both ends included. Per the germline V gene, CDR1 is KGHDR and CDR2 is SFDVKD. CDR3 amino acids: CATSDPGQGLIQYFGA.

On this clonotype: At one of its ends the junction is not consistent with the germline gene, which may arise from a read error. The chain combines TRBV12-3 or TRBV12-4 with TRBJ2-3, with D possibly TRBD1 on 6 matching bases. This CDR3 has 13 amino acids. CDR3: CASNSFLTGPAFF. Written as DNA, the CDR3 is TGTGCCAGCAACTCCTTTTTGACAGGTCCGGCGTTCTTC.

J is TRBJ2-7 and V is TRBV11-2, with a possible D match to TRBD1 (5 bases). The assigned J gene may be wrong: the sequence end matches TRBJ1-2 better. Per the germline V gene, CDR1 is SGHAT and CDR2 is FQNNGV. This CDR3 region has 13 residues. The CDR3 coding sequence is TGTGCCAGCAGCTTAGAAGGGGACTATGGCTACACCTTC. It specifies CASSLEGDYGYTF.

This sequence joins TRBV7-8 and TRBJ2-7; TRBD2 agrees at 10 bases. Trimming at V came to 4 bases and at J to 2 bases, leaving 5 bases not matched to a gene. The CDR3 spans 15 residues. Germline V gene sequence: CDR1 SGHVS, CDR2 FQNEAQ. In nucleotides, the CDR3 is TGTGCCAGCAGCTCAGTAGCGGGGGGTGCCTACGAGCAGTACTTC. This sequence encodes CASSSVAGGAYEQYF.